These T cell receptor beta chains were read from a single sample in a study of vaccination effects on CD4 cells after COVID-19. These receptors' antigens are unknown. Data came from immunoSEQ multiplex PCR; TCRdb stores just in-frame clones and leaves some out. This table holds tens of thousands of clones, 74% found once. The starting material was CD4+ T cells from PBMCs cultured with HCoV-229E spike peptides, obtained after COVID-19 vaccination. The source is a human donor who received a COVID-19 vaccine. CDR3s include the opening cysteine and the closing phenylalanine or tryptophan. The D gene is left open where the match is weak. Some rows have no size entry. The others give once, few or many, or a class for an expanded clone.

TRBJ1-5 | . | TRBV10-3 | . | TGTGCCATCAGTGAGTCAGAGGATCAGCCCCAGCATTTT | CAISESEDQPQHF
TRBJ2-5 | . | TRBV6-4 | . | TGTGCCAGCAGTGCGACGGGTAATCCCCAAGAGACCCAGTACTTC | CASSATGNPQETQYF
TRBJ2-1 | . | TRBV9 | . | TGTGCCAGCTCCCGTTTGGGCCACAATGAGCAGTTCTTC | CASSRLGHNEQFF
TRBJ1-1 | TRBD1 | TRBV10-3 | . | TGTGCCATCAGTGAGTCGACAGGGGTAGGAGAAGCTTTCTTT | CAISESTGVGEAFF
TRBJ1-4 | . | TRBV6-1 | . | TGTGCCAGCAGTGAAGGCCCAGCAACTAATGAAAAACTGTTTTTT | CASSEGPATNEKLFF
TRBJ1-3 | . | TRBV14 | . | TGTGCCAGCAGCTTTAATCGCGCTTCTGGAAACACCATATATTTT | CASSFNRASGNTIYF
TRBJ1-2 | . | TRBV3-1/TRBV3-2 | . | TGTGCCAGCAGCCGGGGTTACGGCTACACCTTC | CASSRGYGYTF
TRBJ1-4 | . | TRBV5-4 | . | TGTGCCAGCAGCCGAGCCCCCGGGGACCCTAATGAAAAACTGTTTTTT | CASSRAPGDPNEKLFF
TRBJ1-5 | . | TRBV12-3/TRBV12-4 | . | TGTGCCAGCAGTTTAACAGAAAATCAGCCCCAGCATTTT | CASSLTENQPQHF
TRBJ2-5 | . | TRBV4-3 | . | TGCGCCAGCAGCCAAGAAAAAATCGGGACTCCATCCCAAGAGACCCAGTACTTC | CASSQEKIGTPSQETQYF
TRBJ2-4 | . | TRBV7-9 | once | TGTGCCAGCAGCGTAAGGTCAGGGGGGGACATTCAGTACTTC | CASSVRSGGDIQYF
TRBJ1-2 | . | TRBV5-1 | . | TGCGCCAGCAGCCCGGCCCCCCGGCCCGGCTACACCTTC | CASSPAPRPGYTF
TRBJ1-4 | . | TRBV30 | . | TGTGCCTGGAGTCCTTACCCGGCAGGGAGTAATGAAAAACTGTTTTTT | CAWSPYPAGSNEKLFF
TRBJ1-5 | . | TRBV4-2 | . | TGTGCCAGCAGCCAAGATCCGGACATCTCGGTGCGTCAGCCCCAGCATTTT | CASSQDPDISVRQPQHF
TRBJ2-3 | . | TRBV11-1 | . | TGTGCCAGCAGCCCCTCCGGGTCTAGCACAGATACGCAGTATTTT | CASSPSGSSTDTQYF
TRBJ2-3 | TRBD1 | TRBV24-1 | . | TGTGCCACCAACGGGGGACAGGGGGTAACAGATACGCAGTATTTT | CATNGGQGVTDTQYF
TRBJ2-3 | . | TRBV4-1 | . | TGCGCCAGCAGCCAAGAGGCGCAGGGACACACAGATACGCAGTATTTT | CASSQEAQGHTDTQYF
TRBJ1-1 | . | TRBV24-1 | . | TGTGCCACCAGTGACCACCGACGGGGGAACACTGAAGCTTTCTTT | CATSDHRRGNTEAFF
TRBJ1-1 | TRBD1 | TRBV28 | . | TGTGCCAGCAGTTTATACGGGACAGGGGAGGGGAACACTGAAGCTTTCTTT | CASSLYGTGEGNTEAFF
TRBJ2-1 | TRBD2 | TRBV7-2 | . | TGTGCCAGCAGCGCTGCCGGGACTAGCGGTTACAATGAGCAGTTCTTC | CASSAAGTSGYNEQFF
TRBJ1-4 | . | TRBV5-6 | few | TGTGCCAGCAGCTTGGGCAGGGGAAGATCTAATGAAAAACTGTTTTTT | CASSLGRGRSNEKLFF
TRBJ2-1 | TRBD2 | TRBV28 | . | TGTGCCAGCAGTCTAGCGGGGGGGACCTACAATGAGCAGTTCTTC | CASSLAGGTYNEQFF
TRBJ1-2 | . | TRBV6-4 | . | TGTGCCAGCAGTCTAAACCCGGGCAGGGACTATGGCTACACCTTC | CASSLNPGRDYGYTF
TRBJ1-2 | . | TRBV4-2 | . | TGTGCCAGCAGCCAAGATCCCCGACAATTCTATGGCTACACCTTC | CASSQDPRQFYGYTF
TRBJ2-2 | TRBD2 | TRBV18 | . | TGTGCCAGCTCACTCCGTAGCGGGCCGTCGACCGGGGAGCTGTTTTTT | CASSLRSGPSTGELFF
TRBJ2-5 | TRBD1 | TRBV18 | . | TGTGCCAGCTCACCAACGGACAGGTTGGGACAAGAGACCCAGTACTTC | CASSPTDRLGQETQYF
TRBJ2-5 | . | TRBV20-1 | . | TGCAGTGCTAGTGTCTTCGGCTCCGAGAGCGAGACCCAGTACTTC | CSASVFGSESETQYF
TRBJ2-2 | TRBD1 | TRBV3-1/TRBV3-2 | few | TGTGCCAGCACAAGGACAGGGGTGGACACCGGGGAGCTGTTTTTT | CASTRTGVDTGELFF
TRBJ1-2 | . | TRBV2 | . | TGTGCCAGCAGAATCTTGAACGGTAACTATGGCTACACCTTC | CASRILNGNYGYTF
TRBJ2-5 | TRBD2 | TRBV18 | . | TGTGCCAGCTCATTACTAGCGGCGGGTGAGACCCAGTACTTC | CASSLLAAGETQYF
TRBJ2-1 | . | TRBV6-4 | . | TGTGCCAGCAGTGGGTCCCGCTTTGGGGGGCAATACAATGAGCAGTTCTTC | CASSGSRFGGQYNEQFF
TRBJ1-5 | . | TRBV28 | . | TGTGCCACCGGGGTGGGAGGGGCGGGTCAGCCCCAGCATTTT | CATGVGGAGQPQHF
TRBJ2-3 | TRBD2 | TRBV7-2 | . | TGTGCCAGCACTCTAAGCGGGGGCTTCACAGATACGCAGTATTTT | CASTLSGGFTDTQYF
TRBJ1-2 | TRBD1 | TRBV10-2 | . | TGCGCCAGCACCTCCGGGACAGGGGGCTCCTATGGCTACACCTTC | CASTSGTGGSYGYTF
TRBJ1-1 | TRBD1 | TRBV6-1 | . | TGTGCCAGCAGTGAAGGGGGGGACAGGGCGAACACTGAAGCTTTCTTT | CASSEGGDRANTEAFF
TRBJ2-2 | . | TRBV7-2 | . | TGTGCCAGCAGCCCCCTTGTGTGGGGGGCCGGCTCCGGGGAGCTGTTTTTT | CASSPLVWGAGSGELFF
TRBJ2-2 | TRBD2 | TRBV3-1/TRBV3-2 | . | TGTGCCAGCAGCCGGGGGGGTTATGGGGCCTCGAGGAACACCGGGGAGCTGTTTTTT | CASSRGGYGASRNTGELFF
TRBJ2-2 | TRBD1 | TRBV24-1 | once | TGTGCCACCAGTGATTTGCCCGGGACAGGGAGGACCGGGGAGCTGTTTTTT | CATSDLPGTGRTGELFF
TRBJ2-5 | TRBD1 | TRBV24-1 | once | TGTGCCACCAGTGATCCGAACAGGGGCCAAGAGACCCAGTACTTC | CATSDPNRGQETQYF
TRBJ1-2 | TRBD1 | TRBV2 | few | TGTGCCAGCAGGATCGGACAGGGGGCTATTAACTATGGCTACACCTTC | CASRIGQGAINYGYTF
TRBJ2-2 | . | TRBV5-1 | few | TGCGCCAGCATCAAAGATACAGGGACAAGCACCGGGGAGCTGTTTTTT | CASIKDTGTSTGELFF
TRBJ1-2 | TRBD1 | TRBV5-5 | . | TGTGCCAGCAGCCTCGACAGGGATGGCTACACCTTC | CASSLDRDGYTF
TRBJ1-5 | . | TRBV30 | . | TGTGCCTGGTCCAGAGGGGACAATCAGCCCCAGCATTTT | CAWSRGDNQPQHF
TRBJ1-5 | . | TRBV6-5 | . | TGTGCCAGCACTCTCAGGGATAGCAATCAGCCCCAGCATTTT | CASTLRDSNQPQHF
TRBJ2-3 | TRBD2 | TRBV28 | . | TGTGCCAGCAGTATCCTTAGCGGGGGACGCACAGATACGCAGTATTTT | CASSILSGGRTDTQYF